The 9 T cell receptor beta chains below were found in one sample sequenced in a study of T cells in Graves' hyperthyroidism and ophthalmopathy. RNA transcripts gave rise to amplified TCR beta CDR3 regions. HTBI primers were used for first-round RT-PCR of the TCR CDR3. TCRdb recomputed calls from the multiplex PCR reads with MiXCR, one row per CDR3 protein. The sample yields roughly 580,000 distinct CDR3 sequences, around 46% seen once. Material for sequencing was peripheral blood or thyroid tissue (not recorded which). The receptors were gathered from a woman aged 18-29 years with Graves' hyperthyroidism.

This clonotype was found a few times. This rearrangement joins TRBV7-9 to TRBJ2-3; D is ambiguous. Between the trimmed V and J ends, which lost 2 bases and 5 bases, there was a span of 11 bases. The CDR3 runs 14 residues. CDR1 is SEHNR and CDR2 is FQNEAQ in the germline V gene (reference sequence). CDR3 region: CASSLLNKGDTQYF. Written as DNA, the CDR3 is TGTGCCAGCAGCTTATTAAACAAAGGAGATACGCAGTATTTT.

The chain carries TRBV10-3 and TRBJ2-5; the D gene is possibly TRBD2 (5 bases). The ends were cut back, 4 bases at V and 0 bases at J, with 15 bases in the middle. Germline V lookup: CDR1 ENHRY, CDR2 SYGVKD. The CDR3 has 16 amino acids. CDR3 protein: CAISASGGRYQETQYF. CDR3 coding DNA: TGTGCCATCAGTGCCTCGGGCGGGCGGTACCAAGAGACCCAGTACTTC.

The chain couples TRBV19 to TRBJ2-7; D not resolved. Germline-derived CDR1 and CDR2 are LNHDA and SQIVND (reference sequence). V dropped 5 bases and J dropped 5 bases, with 22 bases sitting between them. This CDR3 is built from 16 residues. CDR3 residues: CASSQPPPPGVHEQYF. Here the CDR3 DNA reads TGTGCCAGTAGTCAACCCCCCCCTCCAGGCGTCCACGAGCAGTACTTC.

The CDR3 protein is CGGGGHAATEAFF. CDR3 nucleotides: TGCGGGGGGGGGGGCCACGCTGCCACTGAAGCTTTCTTT. V and J are TRBV20-1 and TRBJ1-1; perhaps TRBD1 as D (6 bases). Germline V CDR1 and CDR2: DFQATT, SNEGSKA (reference sequence). The CDR3 length is 13 residues.

This clonotype has more than one count but fewer than ten. The V and J genes are TRBV4-3 and TRBJ1-2, with a possible D match to TRBD1 (5 bases). The V end was cut by 1 base, the J end by 8 bases, with 17 bases between. Germline V lookup: CDR1 LGHNA, CDR2 YSLEER. This CDR3 spans 15 amino acids. The CDR3 region has the DNA TGCGCCAGCAGCCAAGGCCCCAGGGTAGGATTGGGCTACACCTTC. The encoded protein is CASSQGPRVGLGYTF.

The J gene is TRBJ1-4, the V gene TRBV7-2, with 9 bases identical to TRBD1. The CDR3 is 17 residues long. Trimming cost V 5 bases and J 1 base; bases outside gene matches: 8. Germline CDR1 SGHTA, CDR2 FQGNSA. This CDR3 is CASSQHAGQGTNEKLFF. The DNA for the CDR3 is TGTGCCAGCAGCCAACACGCGGGACAGGGAACTAATGAAAAACTGTTTTTT.

In its sample, this clonotype was seen a few times. The chain is built from TRBV7-8 and TRBJ2-7; maybe TRBD2 (6 bases). CDR1 is SGHVS, CDR2 FQNEAQ, per germline. The CDR3 spans 13 residues. Between the trimmed V and J ends, which lost 6 bases and 6 bases, there was a span of 15 bases. The CDR3: CASSSGSLGEQYF. The CDR3 DNA is TGTGCCAGCAGTTCCGGGAGTCTCGGCGAGCAGTACTTC.

The chain recombines TRBV20-1 with TRBJ2-7; D perhaps matches TRBD2 (6 bases). Trimming stripped 5 bases from V and 3 bases from J, with 17 bases between. The CDR3 extends over 14 amino acids. CDR1 DFQATT and CDR2 SNEGSKA come from the germline V gene (reference sequence). CDR3 DNA: TGCAGTGCTTCTCAGGACTACCGAGACTACGAGCAGTACTTC. Its translation: CSASQDYRDYEQYF.

The genes are TRBV2 and TRBJ2-1, with D perhaps TRBD1 (5 bases). Trimming cost V 5 bases and J 9 bases, with 8 bases left between them. The length of the CDR3 is 11 residues. Germline V gene lookup returns CDR1 SNHLY and CDR2 FYNNEI. The CDR3 loop reads CASSIGVEQFF. The CDR3 region has the DNA TGTGCCAGCAGTATAGGGGTTGAGCAGTTCTTC.